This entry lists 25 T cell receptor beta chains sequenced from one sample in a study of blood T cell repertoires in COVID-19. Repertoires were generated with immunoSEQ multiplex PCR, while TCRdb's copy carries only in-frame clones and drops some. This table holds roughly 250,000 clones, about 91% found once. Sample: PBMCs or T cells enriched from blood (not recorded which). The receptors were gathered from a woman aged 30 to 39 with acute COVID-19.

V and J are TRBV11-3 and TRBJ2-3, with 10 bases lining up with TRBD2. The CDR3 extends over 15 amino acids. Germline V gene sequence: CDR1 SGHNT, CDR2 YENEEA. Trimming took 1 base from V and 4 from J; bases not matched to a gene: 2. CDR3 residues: CASSLGAGGPDTQYF. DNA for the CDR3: TGTGCCAGCAGCTTAGGAGCGGGGGGGCCAGATACGCAGTATTTT. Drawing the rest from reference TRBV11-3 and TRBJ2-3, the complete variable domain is EAGVVQSPRYKIIEKKQPVAFWCNPISGHNTLYWYLQNLGQGPELLIRYENEEAVDDSQLPKDRFSAERLKGVDSTLKIQPAELGDSAVYLCASSLGAGGPDTQYFGPGTRLTVL.

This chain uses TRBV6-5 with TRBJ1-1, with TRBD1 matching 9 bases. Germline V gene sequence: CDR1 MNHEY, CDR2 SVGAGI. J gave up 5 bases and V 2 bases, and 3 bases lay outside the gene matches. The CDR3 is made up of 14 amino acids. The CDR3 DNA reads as TGTGCCAGCAGTTACATACAGGGGGCGACTGAAGCTTTCTTT. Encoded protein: CASSYIQGATEAFF.

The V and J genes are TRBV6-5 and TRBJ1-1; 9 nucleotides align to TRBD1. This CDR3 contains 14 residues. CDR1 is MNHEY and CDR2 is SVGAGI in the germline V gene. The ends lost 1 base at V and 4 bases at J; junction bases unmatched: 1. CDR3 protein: CASSYLGQGTEAFF. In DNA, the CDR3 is TGTGCCAGCAGTTACTTGGGACAGGGCACTGAAGCTTTCTTT.

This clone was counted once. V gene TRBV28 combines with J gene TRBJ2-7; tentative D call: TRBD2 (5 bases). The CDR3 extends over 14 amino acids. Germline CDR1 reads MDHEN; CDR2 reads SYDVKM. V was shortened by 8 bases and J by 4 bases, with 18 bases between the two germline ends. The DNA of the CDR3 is TGTGCCAGCCGCCCGTTTCGGGGAACTTACGAGCAGTACTTC. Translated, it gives CASRPFRGTYEQYF. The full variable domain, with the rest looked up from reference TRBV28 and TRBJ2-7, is DVKVTQSSRYLVKRTGEKVFLECVQDMDHENMFWYRQDPGLGLRLIYFSYDVKMKEKGDIPEGYSVSREKKERFSLILESASTNQTSMYLCASRPFRGTYEQYFGPGTRLTVT.

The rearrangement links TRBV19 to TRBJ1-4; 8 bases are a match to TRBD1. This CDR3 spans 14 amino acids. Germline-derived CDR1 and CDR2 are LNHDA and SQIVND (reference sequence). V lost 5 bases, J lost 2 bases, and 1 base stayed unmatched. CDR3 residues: CASSRTGTNEKLFF. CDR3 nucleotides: TGTGCCAGTAGTCGGACAGGGACTAATGAAAAACTGTTTTTT. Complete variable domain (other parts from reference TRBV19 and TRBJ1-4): DGGITQSPKYLFRKEGQNVTLSCEQNLNHDAMYWYRQDPGQGLRLIYYSQIVNDFQKGDIAEGYSVSREKKESFPLTVTSAQKNPTAFYLCASSRTGTNEKLFFGSGTQLSVL.

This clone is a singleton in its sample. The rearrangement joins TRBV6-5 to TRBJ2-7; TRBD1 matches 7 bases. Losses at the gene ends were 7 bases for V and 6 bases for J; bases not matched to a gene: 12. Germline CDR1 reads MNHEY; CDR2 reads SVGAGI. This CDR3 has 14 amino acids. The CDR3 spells CASTPQGFSGEQYF. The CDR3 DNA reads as TGTGCCAGCACGCCACAGGGGTTCTCGGGCGAGCAGTACTTC.

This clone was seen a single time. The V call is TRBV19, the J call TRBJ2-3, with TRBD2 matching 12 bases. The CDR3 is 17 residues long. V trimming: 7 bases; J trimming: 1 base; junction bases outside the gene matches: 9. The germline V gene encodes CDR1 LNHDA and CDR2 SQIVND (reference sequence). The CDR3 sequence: CASTLTSGGWGTDTQYF. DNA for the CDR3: TGTGCCAGTACCCTGACTAGCGGGGGATGGGGCACAGATACGCAGTATTTT.

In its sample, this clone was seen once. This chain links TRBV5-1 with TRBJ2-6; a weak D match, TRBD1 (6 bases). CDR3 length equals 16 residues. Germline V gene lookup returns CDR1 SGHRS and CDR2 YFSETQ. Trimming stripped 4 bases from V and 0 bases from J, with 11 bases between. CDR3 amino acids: CASSPGQLSGANVLTF. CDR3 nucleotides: TGCGCCAGCAGCCCCGGACAGCTCTCTGGGGCCAACGTCCTGACTTTC.

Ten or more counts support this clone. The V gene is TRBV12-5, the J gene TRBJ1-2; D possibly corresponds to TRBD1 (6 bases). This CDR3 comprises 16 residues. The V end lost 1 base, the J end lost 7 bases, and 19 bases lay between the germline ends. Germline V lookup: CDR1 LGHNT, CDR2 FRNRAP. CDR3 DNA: TGTGCTAGTGGTTTGGCCCTCAGGGGCGCCTTGGGTGGCTACACCTTC. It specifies CASGLALRGALGGYTF.

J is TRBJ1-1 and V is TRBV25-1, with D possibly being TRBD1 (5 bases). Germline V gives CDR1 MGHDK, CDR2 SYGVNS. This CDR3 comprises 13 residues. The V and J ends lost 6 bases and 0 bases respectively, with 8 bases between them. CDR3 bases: TGTGCCAGCAGGACAGTCATGAACACTGAAGCTTTCTTT. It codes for CASRTVMNTEAFF.

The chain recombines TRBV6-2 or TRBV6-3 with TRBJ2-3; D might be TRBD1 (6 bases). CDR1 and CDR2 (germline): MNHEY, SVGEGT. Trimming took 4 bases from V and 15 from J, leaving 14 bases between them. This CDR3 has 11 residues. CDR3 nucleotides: TGTGCCAGCAGTTCGATTGGGGGCAAATATTTT. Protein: CASSSIGGKYF.

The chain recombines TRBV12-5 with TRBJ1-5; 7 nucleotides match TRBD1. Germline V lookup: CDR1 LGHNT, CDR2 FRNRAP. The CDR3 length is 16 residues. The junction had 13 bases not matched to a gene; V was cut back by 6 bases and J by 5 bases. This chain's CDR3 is CASGPDLDRVYQPQHF. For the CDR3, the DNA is TGTGCTAGTGGCCCCGACTTAGACAGGGTCTATCAGCCCCAGCATTTT.

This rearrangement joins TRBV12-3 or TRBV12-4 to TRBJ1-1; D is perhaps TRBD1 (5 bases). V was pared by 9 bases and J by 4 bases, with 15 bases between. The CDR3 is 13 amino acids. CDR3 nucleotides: TGTGCCAGTATTTCCCAGGGTGGCACTGAAGCTTTCTTT. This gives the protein CASISQGGTEAFF.

CDR3 sequence: CASSTRQGLFRNEAFF. The CDR3, as DNA: TGTGCCAGCAGCACCAGGCAGGGGCTCTTTAGGAATGAAGCTTTCTTT. This chain joins TRBV25-1 and TRBJ1-1; possibly TRBD1 for D (6 bases). CDR3 size: 16 residues. From germline, CDR1 is MGHDK and CDR2 SYGVNS. V lost 6 bases, J lost 7 bases, and 24 bases lay in between.

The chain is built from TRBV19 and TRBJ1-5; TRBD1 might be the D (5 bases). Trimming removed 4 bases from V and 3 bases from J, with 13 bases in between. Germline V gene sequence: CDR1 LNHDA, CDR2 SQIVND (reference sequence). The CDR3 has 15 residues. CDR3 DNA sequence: TGTGCCAGTAGTACCGCGCAGGGTTTCAATCAGCCCCAGCATTTT. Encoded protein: CASSTAQGFNQPQHF.

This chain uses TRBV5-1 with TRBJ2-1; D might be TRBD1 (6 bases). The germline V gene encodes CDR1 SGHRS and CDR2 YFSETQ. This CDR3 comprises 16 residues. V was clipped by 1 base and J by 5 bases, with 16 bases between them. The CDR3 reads CASSLSRGLRHNEQFF. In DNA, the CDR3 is TGCGCCAGCAGCTTGAGCAGGGGATTGCGACACAATGAGCAGTTCTTC.

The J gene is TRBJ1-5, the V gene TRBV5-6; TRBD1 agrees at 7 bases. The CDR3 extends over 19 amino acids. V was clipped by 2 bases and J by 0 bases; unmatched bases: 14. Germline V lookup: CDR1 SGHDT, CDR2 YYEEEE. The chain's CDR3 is CASSLSFQGEPYSNQPQHF. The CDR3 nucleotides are TGTGCCAGCAGCTTAAGTTTCCAGGGGGAACCCTATAGCAATCAGCCCCAGCATTTT.

The CDR3 DNA is TGCGCCAGCAGTCAAAGCGGGGTGGGCACCGGGGAGCTGTTTTTT. This sequence encodes CASSQSGVGTGELFF. This chain joins TRBV4-1 and TRBJ2-2; 7 bases map to TRBD2. V shed 6 bases, J shed 4 bases, and the junction held 8 bases outside the gene matches. CDR1 MGHRA and CDR2 YSYEKL come from the germline V gene. The CDR3 loop spans 15 amino acids.

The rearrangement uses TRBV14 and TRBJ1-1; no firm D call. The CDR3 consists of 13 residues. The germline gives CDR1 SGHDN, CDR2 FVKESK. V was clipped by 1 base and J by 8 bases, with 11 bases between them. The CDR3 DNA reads TGTGCCAGCAGCCAAGGTACGACATTGGAAGCTTTCTTT. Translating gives CASSQGTTLEAFF.

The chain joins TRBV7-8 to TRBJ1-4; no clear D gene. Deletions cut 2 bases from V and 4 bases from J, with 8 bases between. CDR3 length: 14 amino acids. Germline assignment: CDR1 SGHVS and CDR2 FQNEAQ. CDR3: CASSLTLLNEKLFF. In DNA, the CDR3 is TGTGCCAGCAGCTTAACGTTACTTAATGAAAAACTGTTTTTT.

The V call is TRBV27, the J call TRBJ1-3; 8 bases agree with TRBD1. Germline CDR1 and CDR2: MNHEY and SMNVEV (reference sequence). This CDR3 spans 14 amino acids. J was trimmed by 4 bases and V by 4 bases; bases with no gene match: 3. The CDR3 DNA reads TGTGCCAGCAGTTCCGGACAGGGAGGAAACACCATATATTTT. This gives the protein CASSSGQGGNTIYF.

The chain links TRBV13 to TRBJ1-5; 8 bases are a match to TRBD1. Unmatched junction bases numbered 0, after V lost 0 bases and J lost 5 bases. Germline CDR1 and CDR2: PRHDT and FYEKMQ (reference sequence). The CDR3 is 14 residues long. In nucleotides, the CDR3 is TGTGCCAGCAGCTTAGGGGACAGGGATCAGCCCCAGCATTTT. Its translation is CASSLGDRDQPQHF. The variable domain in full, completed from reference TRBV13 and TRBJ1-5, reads AAGVIQSPRHLIKEKRETATLKCYPIPRHDTVYWYQQGPGQDPQFLISFYEKMQSDKGSIPDRFSAQQFSDYHSELNMSSLELGDSALYFCASSLGDRDQPQHFGDGTRLSIL.

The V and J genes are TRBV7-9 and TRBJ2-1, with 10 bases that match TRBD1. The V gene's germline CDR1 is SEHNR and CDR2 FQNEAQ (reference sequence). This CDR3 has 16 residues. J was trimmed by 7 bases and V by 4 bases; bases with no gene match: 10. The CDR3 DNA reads TGTGCCAGCAGCTCGATGACCGGGACAGGGGTTAATGAGCAGTTCTTC. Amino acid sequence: CASSSMTGTGVNEQFF. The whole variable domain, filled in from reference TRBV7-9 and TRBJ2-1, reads DTGVSQNPRHKITKRGQNVTFRCDPISEHNRLYWYRQTLGQGPEFLTYFQNEAQLEKSRLLSDRFSAERPKGSFSTLEIQRTEQGDSAMYLCASSSMTGTGVNEQFFGPGTRLTVL.

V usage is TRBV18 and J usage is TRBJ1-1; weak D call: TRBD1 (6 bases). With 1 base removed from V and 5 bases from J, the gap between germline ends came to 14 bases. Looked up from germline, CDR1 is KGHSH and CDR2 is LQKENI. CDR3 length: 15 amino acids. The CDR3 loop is CASSPRGGKQTEAFF. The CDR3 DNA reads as TGTGCCAGCTCACCACGGGGGGGCAAACAAACTGAAGCTTTCTTT. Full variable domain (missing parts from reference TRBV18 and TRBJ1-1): NAGVMQNPRHLVRRRGQEARLRCSPMKGHSHVYWYRQLPEEGLKFMVYLQKENIIDESGMPKERFSAEFPKEGPSILRIQQVVRGDSAAYFCASSPRGGKQTEAFFGQGTRLTVV.

The CDR3 sequence is CASAGSYYSNQPQHF. The CDR3 coding sequence is TGTGCCAGCGCAGGCAGCTATTATAGCAATCAGCCCCAGCATTTT. The rearrangement joins TRBV6-5 to TRBJ1-5, with unresolved D. Trimming removed 8 bases from V and 0 bases from J, with 14 bases in between. Germline CDR1 is MNHEY and CDR2 is SVGAGI. This CDR3 has 15 residues.